This T cell receptor beta chain emerged from a study of blood T cells in healthy people across ages. Germline V lookup: CDR1 SGHTA, CDR2 FQGNSA. The CDR3 extends over 15 amino acids. Trimming cost V 2 bases and J 5 bases; bases outside gene matches: 4. Sample-barcoded 5' priming and a J-beta primer mix drove a second PCR of about 7 to 11 cycles. There were at least 2.5 million CDR3-containing paired-end reads obtained from each sample. TCRdb ran MiXCR on the 5' RACE reads and lists one entry per CDR3 protein. This sample yields about 1.6 million distinct CDR3 sequences, of which almost 35% are seen a single time; approximately 10% belongs to the top ten. Each sample provided at least 5 micrograms of extracted total RNA.

This TCR derives from a woman aged 25 to 39 in good health. Sequenced: blood. The chain combines TRBV7-2 with TRBJ2-7, with 12 positions matching TRBD2. CDR3 amino acids: CASSLTSGRFDEQYF. DNA for the CDR3: TGTGCCAGCAGCTTAACTAGCGGGAGGTTCGACGAGCAGTACTTC.